This entry lists 19 T cell receptor beta chains sequenced from one sample in a study of T cell repertoires in cytomegalovirus infection. From the reads, TCRdb called clonotypes with MiXCR, one entry per CDR3 protein. The sample yields approximately 500,000 distinct CDR3 sequences, around 30% seen once. These TCRs are of unknown antigen specificity. The sequences come from cultured PBMCs, collected from culture after CMV antigen stimulation. The source is a human donor in good health (CMV status not recorded). Some clones in this sample may be carry-over from other donors' samples.

This CDR3 reads CASSRQGNSGNTIYF. CDR3 in DNA: TGCGCCAGCAGTAGACAGGGGAACTCTGGAAACACCATATATTTT. The genes are TRBV10-2 and TRBJ1-3; 8 nucleotides align to TRBD1. Losses at the gene ends were 5 bases for V and 0 bases for J; bases not matched to a gene: 3. Germline V gene lookup returns CDR1 WSHSY and CDR2 SAAADI. This CDR3 region has 15 residues.

The chain combines TRBV20-1 with TRBJ2-5; a weak D match, TRBD2 (7 bases). The CDR3 is 13 residues long. The V end was cut by 7 bases, the J end by 7 bases, with 19 bases between. Germline loops: CDR1 DFQATT, CDR2 SNEGSKA (reference sequence). Written as DNA, the CDR3 is TGCAGTGTCGGTCTAGCGGCCAGGGGGACCCAGTACTTC. It translates to CSVGLAARGTQYF.

This clonotype was counted a single time. The chain has TRBV5-1 and TRBJ2-7; 7 bases are a match to TRBD1. J lost 0 bases, V lost 5 bases, and 20 bases had no gene match. There are 19 residues in the CDR3. Germline CDR1 reads SGHRS; CDR2 reads YFSETQ. CDR3 sequence (DNA): TGCGCCAGCAGATACCCCACCGGGACAGACGAAAGAATCTCCTACGAGCAGTACTTC. Translated, it gives CASRYPTGTDERISYEQYF.

The rearrangement links TRBV6-2 or TRBV6-3 to TRBJ2-5; 9 positions match TRBD1. V was pared by 4 bases and J by 7 bases, with 10 bases of the junction left unmatched. The germline V gene has CDR1 MNHEY and CDR2 SVGEGT. The length of the CDR3 is 15 residues. The CDR3 DNA reads TGTGCCAGCAGTTGGGAGGTAGCGACAGGGGGGACCCAGTACTTC. It yields the protein CASSWEVATGGTQYF.

The chain carries TRBV20-1 and TRBJ2-1; 12 bases line up with TRBD2. This CDR3 comprises 15 residues. V lost 1 base and J lost 9; bases outside the gene matches: 7. CDR1 is DFQATT, CDR2 SNEGSKA, per germline (reference sequence). This CDR3 reads CSARVWTSGMIEQFF. Here the CDR3 DNA reads TGCAGTGCTAGAGTTTGGACTAGCGGGATGATTGAGCAGTTCTTC.

In this sample, this clonotype turned up many times. The chain has TRBV7-2 and TRBJ2-1; tentatively, D is TRBD1 (6 bases). CDR3 length equals 15 residues. V lost 0 bases and J lost 2, with 8 bases in between. Germline assignment: CDR1 SGHTA and CDR2 FQGNSA. In nucleotides, the CDR3 is TGTGCCAGCAGCTTAGCTCCAGGGGCCTACAATGAGCAGTTCTTC. The encoded protein is CASSLAPGAYNEQFF.

In its sample, this clonotype was seen a few times. The chain uses TRBV6-5 and TRBJ1-1; D perhaps matches TRBD1 (5 bases). Trimming shortened V by 6 bases and J by 10 bases, and 18 bases separated the two germline ends. This CDR3 comprises 13 residues. Germline CDR1 and CDR2: MNHEY and SVGAGI. The CDR3 is CASRQSGDVGAFF. DNA of the CDR3: TGTGCCAGCAGGCAATCGGGGGATGTGGGAGCTTTCTTT.

Ten or more counts support this clonotype. The V call is TRBV19, the J call TRBJ2-1; weak D call: TRBD2 (5 bases). Germline CDR1 LNHDA, CDR2 SQIVND (reference sequence). The CDR3 is 12 residues long. Trimming cost V 7 bases and J 6 bases, with 10 bases left between them. This CDR3 is CASTGSGNEQFF. CDR3 in DNA: TGTGCCAGTACGGGGTCCGGCAATGAGCAGTTCTTC. Supplemented by reference TRBV19 and TRBJ2-1, the full variable domain reads DGGITQSPKYLFRKEGQNVTLSCEQNLNHDAMYWYRQDPGQGLRLIYYSQIVNDFQKGDIAEGYSVSREKKESFPLTVTSAQKNPTAFYLCASTGSGNEQFFGPGTRLTVL.

This clonotype showed up just a few times. The chain has TRBV7-6 and TRBJ1-5; TRBD1 is a possible D gene (5 bases). The CDR3 loop spans 17 amino acids. Germline V CDR1 and CDR2: SGHVS, FNYEAQ. Between the trimmed V and J ends, which lost 1 base and 3 bases, there was a span of 16 bases. Here the CDR3 DNA reads TGTGCCAGCAGCTTAGAGGTAGCGGGACCCCTCAATCAGCCCCAGCATTTT. It codes for CASSLEVAGPLNQPQHF.

This clonotype came up a few times. The chain links TRBV7-3 to TRBJ2-2; 9 bases agree with TRBD1. V trimming: 5 bases; J trimming: 4 bases; junction bases outside the gene matches: 5. CDR3 length equals 15 residues. The V gene's germline CDR1 is SGHTA and CDR2 FQGTGA. The CDR3 nucleotides are TGTGCCAGCAGCGGGGGACAGGGCCCCACCGGGGAGCTGTTTTTT. Amino acid sequence: CASSGGQGPTGELFF.

The rearrangement joins TRBV4-1 to TRBJ2-3, with 13 bases matching TRBD2. The V gene's germline CDR1 is MGHRA and CDR2 YSYEKL. There are 16 residues in the CDR3. V shed 2 bases, J shed 6 bases, and the junction held 5 bases outside the gene matches. The CDR3 coding sequence is TGCGCCAGCAGCCAACCGACTAGCGGGAGGAGGGATACGCAGTATTTT. It is translated as CASSQPTSGRRDTQYF.

This chain joins TRBV14 and TRBJ2-7; D gene uncertain. The CDR3 consists of 13 residues. V was trimmed by 0 bases and J by 1 base, leaving 4 bases between them. Germline assignment: CDR1 SGHDN and CDR2 FVKESK. As DNA, the CDR3 is TGTGCCAGCAGCCAAGAGAGATCCTACGAGCAGTACGTC. It translates to CASSQERSYEQYV.

The V and J genes are TRBV19 and TRBJ1-4, with D unresolved. V was cut by 3 bases and J by 0 bases, with 11 bases left in between. The CDR3 extends over 16 amino acids. Germline lookup yields CDR1 LNHDA and CDR2 SQIVND (reference sequence). CDR3 sequence (DNA): TGTGCCAGTAGTATTTCGGGGTTTGCAACTAATGAAAAACTGTTTTTT. Translated, it gives CASSISGFATNEKLFF.

Only a few counts were recorded for this clonotype. This chain joins TRBV7-9 and TRBJ2-1; D possibly corresponds to TRBD2 (5 bases). CDR1 is SEHNR, CDR2 FQNEAQ, per germline (reference sequence). V was pared by 1 base and J by 7 bases, with 11 bases between. The CDR3 contains 14 residues. This CDR3 is CASSLEGVKNEQFF. CDR3 bases: TGTGCCAGCAGCTTAGAGGGAGTGAAGAATGAGCAGTTCTTC.

The CDR3 is CASRSLTGTGSYNEQFF. The DNA for the CDR3 is TGTGCCAGCAGATCTCTGACCGGGACAGGTTCCTACAATGAGCAGTTCTTC. This chain joins TRBV6-5 and TRBJ2-1, with TRBD1 matching over 8 bases. The CDR3 is 17 residues long. The V gene end was trimmed by 6 bases and the J gene end by 1 base; junction bases not matched to a gene: 11. Germline values: CDR1 MNHEY, CDR2 SVGAGI.

This chain uses TRBV7-2 with TRBJ2-3; TRBD2 matches at 8 bases. V lost 0 bases to trimming and J lost 10 bases; unmatched junction nucleotides: 12. From germline, CDR1 is SGHTA and CDR2 FQGNSA. The CDR3 has 16 residues. CDR3 bases: TGTGCCAGCAGCTTAGCAGCCCAGACCGGGACTAGAGCGCAGTATTTT. This codes for CASSLAAQTGTRAQYF.

This chain links TRBV7-3 with TRBJ2-1; 7 bases are a match to TRBD2. The length of the CDR3 is 14 residues. V lost 8 bases and J lost 10; bases outside the gene matches: 14. The germline V gene encodes CDR1 SGHTA and CDR2 FQGTGA. The CDR3 DNA reads TGTGCCAGCCGCTACGGGGGAGGGGCGGAGGAGCAGTTCTTC. Translating it yields CASRYGGGAEEQFF. Combining the CDR3 with reference TRBV7-3 and TRBJ2-1 gives the whole variable domain GAGVSQTPSNKVTEKGKYVELRCDPISGHTALYWYRQSLGQGPEFLIYFQGTGAADDSGLPNDRFFAVRPEGSVSTLKIQRTERGDSAVYLCASRYGGGAEEQFFGPGTRLTVL.

The chain recombines TRBV7-9 with TRBJ2-3; TRBD1 matches 8 bases. The CDR3 runs 11 residues. Per the germline V gene, CDR1 is SEHNR and CDR2 is FQNEAQ (reference sequence). CDR3 loop: CATDRVDTQYF. CDR3 bases: TGTGCGACGGACAGGGTCGATACGCAGTATTTT.

The gene calls are TRBV27 and TRBJ1-6; the D is unclear. V lost 3 bases, J lost 9 bases, and 15 bases lay in between. The CDR3 covers 15 residues. Per germline, CDR1 MNHEY and CDR2 SMNVEV (reference sequence). The CDR3 DNA reads TGTGCCAGCAGTTTTGGCCAGCACCCGAGTTCACCCCTCCACTTT. Translation: CASSFGQHPSSPLHF.